This T cell receptor beta chain was sequenced during a study of CD8 T cells in ankylosing spondylitis. Study-wide results and caveats: There was a TCR beta motif, made of several highly homologous variants, that appeared characteristic of ankylosing spondylitis blood. Clones tied to disease were said to be significantly enriched in matched ankylosing spondylitis synovial fluid.

This clonotype was detected a few times. Its specificity is unknown. This CDR3 is built from 16 residues. Germline V CDR1 and CDR2: SGHDT, YYEEEE. Deletions cut 3 bases from V and 6 bases from J, with 20 bases between. Scientists made TCR beta libraries using quantitative 5'-RACE with molecular barcodes. Each CDR3 protein is one row after TCRdb ran MiXCR on the 5' RACE reads. The data show under 150,000 distinct CDR3 sequences, with 17% seen just once and approximately 30% held by the top ten. The sample taken for sequencing was blood, either unsorted or a sorted T cell fraction (not recorded which). V is TRBV5-6 and J is TRBJ2-3; D call uncertain. The TCR originated in a male donor with ankylosing spondylitis. The CDR3 DNA sequence: TGTGCCAGCAGCTGGCGTGGGCTTTATTTGTTGGATACGCAGTATTTT. It encodes CASSWRGLYLLDTQYF. Using reference TRBV5-6 and TRBJ2-3 for the parts outside the CDR3, the full variable domain is DAGVTQSPTHLIKTRGQQVTLRCSPKSGHDTVSWYQQALGQGPQFIFQYYEEEERQRGNFPDRFSGHQFPNYSSELNVNALLLGDSALYLCASSWRGLYLLDTQYFGPGTRLTVL.